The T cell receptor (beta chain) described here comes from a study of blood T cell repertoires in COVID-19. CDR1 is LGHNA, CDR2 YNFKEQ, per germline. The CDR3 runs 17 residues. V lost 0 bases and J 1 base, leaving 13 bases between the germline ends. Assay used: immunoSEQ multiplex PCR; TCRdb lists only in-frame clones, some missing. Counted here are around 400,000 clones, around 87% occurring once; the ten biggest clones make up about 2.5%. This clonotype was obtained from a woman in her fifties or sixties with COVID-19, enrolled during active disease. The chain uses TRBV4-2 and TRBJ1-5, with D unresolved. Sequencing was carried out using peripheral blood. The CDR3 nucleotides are TGTGCCAGCAGCCAAGAGGGAAACAGAGGGAGCAATCAGCCCCAGCATTTT. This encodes CASSQEGNRGSNQPQHF.